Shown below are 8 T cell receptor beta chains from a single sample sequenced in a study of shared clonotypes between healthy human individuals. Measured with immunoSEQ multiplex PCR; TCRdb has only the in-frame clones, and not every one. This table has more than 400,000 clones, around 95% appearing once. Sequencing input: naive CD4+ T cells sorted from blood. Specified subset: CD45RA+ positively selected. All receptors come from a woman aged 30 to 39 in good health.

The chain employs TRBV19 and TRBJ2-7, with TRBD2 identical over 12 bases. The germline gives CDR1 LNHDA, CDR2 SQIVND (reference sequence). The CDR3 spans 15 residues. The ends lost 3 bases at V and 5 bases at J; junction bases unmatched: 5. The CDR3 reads CASSMGTSGSHEQYF. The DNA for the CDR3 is TGTGCCAGTAGTATGGGGACTAGCGGGTCCCACGAGCAGTACTTC.

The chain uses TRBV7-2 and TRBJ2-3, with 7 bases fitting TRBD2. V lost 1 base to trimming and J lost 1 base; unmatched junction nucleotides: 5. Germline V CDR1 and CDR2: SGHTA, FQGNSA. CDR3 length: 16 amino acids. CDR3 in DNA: TGTGCCAGCAGCTTAGTCATAGGGAGGGGCACAGATACGCAGTATTTT. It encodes CASSLVIGRGTDTQYF.

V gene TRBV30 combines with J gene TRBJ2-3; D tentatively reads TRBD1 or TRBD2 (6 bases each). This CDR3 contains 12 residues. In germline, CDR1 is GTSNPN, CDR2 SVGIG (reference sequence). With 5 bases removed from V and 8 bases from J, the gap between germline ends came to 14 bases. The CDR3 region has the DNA TGTGCCTGGGGGGAACAGGGAGGTACGCAGTATTTT. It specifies CAWGEQGGTQYF.

The CDR3 coding sequence is TGTGCCAGCAGAGGGGGAGATACGCAGTATTTT. This sequence encodes CASRGGDTQYF. The V and J genes are TRBV7-3 and TRBJ2-3; maybe TRBD1 (6 bases). This CDR3 is built from 11 residues. Per germline, CDR1 SGHTA and CDR2 FQGTGA. V was clipped by 6 bases and J by 5 bases, with 6 bases between them.

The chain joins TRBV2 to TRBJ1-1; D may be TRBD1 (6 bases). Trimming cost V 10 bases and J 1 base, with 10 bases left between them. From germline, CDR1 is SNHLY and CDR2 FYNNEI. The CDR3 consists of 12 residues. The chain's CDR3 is CAKDRRNTEAFF. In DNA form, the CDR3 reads TGTGCCAAAGACAGGCGGAACACTGAAGCTTTCTTT.

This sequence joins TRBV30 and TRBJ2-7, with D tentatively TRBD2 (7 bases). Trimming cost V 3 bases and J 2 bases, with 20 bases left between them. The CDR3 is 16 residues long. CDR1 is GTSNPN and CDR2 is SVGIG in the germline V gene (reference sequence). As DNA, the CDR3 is TGTGCCTGGAGCCATGGGGTCGGCGGGGGCACCTACGAGCAGTACTTC. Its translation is CAWSHGVGGGTYEQYF. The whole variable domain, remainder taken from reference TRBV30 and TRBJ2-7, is SQTIHQWPATLVQPVGSPLSLECTVEGTSNPNLYWYRQAAGRGLQLLFYSVGIGQISSEVPQNLSASRPQDRQFILSSKKLLLSDSGFYLCAWSHGVGGGTYEQYFGPGTRLTVT.

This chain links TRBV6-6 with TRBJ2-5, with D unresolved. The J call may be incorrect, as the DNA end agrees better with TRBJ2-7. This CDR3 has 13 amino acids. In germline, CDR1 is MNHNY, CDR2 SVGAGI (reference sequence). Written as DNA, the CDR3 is TGTGCCAGCAGTCCTGAGCGTGGGTACGAGCAGTACTTC. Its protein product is CASSPERGYEQYF.

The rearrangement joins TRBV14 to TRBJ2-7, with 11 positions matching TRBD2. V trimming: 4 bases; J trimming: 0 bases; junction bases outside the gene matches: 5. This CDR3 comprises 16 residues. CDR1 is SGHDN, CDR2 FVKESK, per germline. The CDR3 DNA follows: TGTGCCAGCAGCCCTGGGACTAGCGGCAGCTCCTACGAGCAGTACTTC. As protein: CASSPGTSGSSYEQYF.